These 9 T cell receptor beta chains were sequenced from one sample in a study of blood T cell repertoires in COVID-19. The table came from immunoSEQ multiplex PCR; TCRdb's copy has only in-frame clones and leaves some out. The sample lists about 60,000 clones; roughly 83% were seen once. Sequencing used peripheral blood. These receptors all stem from a man aged 70 or older with active COVID-19.

The chain employs TRBV6-5 and TRBJ1-2, with D possibly matching TRBD1 (5 bases). The V gene's germline CDR1 is MNHEY and CDR2 SVGAGI. The CDR3 runs to 14 residues. Trimming took 9 bases from V and 0 from J, leaving 14 bases between them. The CDR3 spells CASAHQGPNYGYTF. The CDR3 coding sequence is TGTGCCAGTGCTCACCAGGGCCCTAACTATGGCTACACCTTC.

This rearrangement joins TRBV6-2 or TRBV6-3 to TRBJ2-3; tentative D call: TRBD1 (7 bases). Deletions cut 2 bases from V and 1 base from J, with 16 bases between. The germline V gene has CDR1 MNHEY and CDR2 SVGEGT. The CDR3 sequence is 17 residues long. The CDR3 sequence is CASSYRGDSPGTDTQYF. The CDR3 DNA reads TGTGCCAGCAGTTACAGGGGGGACAGCCCCGGCACAGATACGCAGTATTTT.

The gene calls are TRBV25-1 and TRBJ2-6, with TRBD2 as a possible D gene (5 bases). The CDR3 sequence is 17 residues long. V gave up 3 bases and J gave up 0 bases, with 12 bases separating them. Looked up from germline, CDR1 is MGHDK and CDR2 is SYGVNS. The CDR3 sequence is CASSEAGKRSGANVLTF. DNA for the CDR3: TGTGCCAGCAGTGAGGCCGGGAAACGCTCTGGGGCCAACGTCCTGACTTTC.

The rearrangement links TRBV4-2 to TRBJ2-7; 8 positions match TRBD2. Germline CDR1 reads LGHNA; CDR2 reads YNFKEQ. CDR3 length: 16 residues. After removal of 3 bases from V and 3 bases from J, the junction contained 10 bases not matched to a gene. CDR3 in DNA: TGTGCCAGCAGCCAGCCGACCGGGACTAGATTCTACGAGCAGTACTTC. Translation: CASSQPTGTRFYEQYF.

A single count supports this clone. V usage is TRBV7-2 and J usage is TRBJ2-7, with 7 bases fitting TRBD1. V trimming: 5 bases; J trimming: 6 bases; junction bases outside the gene matches: 7. The CDR3 totals 13 residues. The germline V gene encodes CDR1 SGHTA and CDR2 FQGNSA. The chain's CDR3 is CASSAYRGSEQYF. The CDR3, as DNA: TGTGCCAGCAGCGCCTACAGGGGTAGCGAGCAGTACTTC.

The rearrangement links TRBV9 to TRBJ2-6; D is possibly TRBD2 (7 bases). V lost 0 bases and J 4 bases, leaving 14 bases between the germline ends. CDR1 and CDR2 (germline): SGDLS, YYNGEE. The CDR3 sequence is 17 residues long. The CDR3 loop reads CASSVAAGAHGANVLTF. In DNA, the CDR3 is TGTGCCAGCAGCGTAGCGGCGGGGGCGCACGGGGCCAACGTCCTGACTTTC.

The chain carries TRBV12-5 and TRBJ2-7; D unclear. This CDR3 region has 11 residues. The germline V gene encodes CDR1 LGHNT and CDR2 FRNRAP. The V end lost 3 bases, the J end lost 3 bases, and 3 bases lay between the germline ends. CDR3 coding DNA: TGTGCTAGTGGTTTCCTCTACGAGCAGTACTTC. It specifies CASGFLYEQYF.

In regard to this clone: Its ends do not fully match the called genes, so a read error is possible. The chain combines TRBV27 with TRBJ2-1; TRBD2 matches 14 bases. The CDR3 is 16 residues long. Germline lookup yields CDR1 MNHEY and CDR2 SMNVEV (reference sequence). CDR3 nucleotides: TGTGCCAGCACTTTACTGGGACTAGCGGGGGACAATGAGCAGTTCTTC. Its translation is CASTLLGLAGDNEQFF.

This clone was seen only once. This chain links TRBV7-3 with TRBJ1-1; 7 nucleotides align to TRBD1. V gave up 7 bases and J gave up 5 bases; unmatched junction bases: 7. Germline loops: CDR1 SGHTA, CDR2 FQGTGA. The CDR3 covers 13 residues. The CDR3 sequence is CASMAGGGTEAFF. The CDR3 nucleotides read TGTGCCAGCATGGCAGGGGGAGGTACTGAAGCTTTCTTT.